A single sample is the source of the 14 T cell receptor beta chains below, sequenced in a study of T cells in Graves' hyperthyroidism and ophthalmopathy. Amplification yielded TCR beta CDR3 regions, with RNA transcripts as the source. Researchers ran a first-round RT-PCR on the TCR CDR3 using the HTBI primer set. From the multiplex PCR reads, TCRdb called clonotypes with MiXCR, one entry per CDR3 protein. The profile covers 600,000 or so distinct CDR3 sequences, with approximately 15% appearing a single time and roughly 7% taken by the ten largest. The sequenced sample consisted of blood. These receptors were taken from a woman aged 18-29 years with Graves' ophthalmopathy.

A remark on this clonotype: This could be a read error, since a much larger clone is one nucleotide away. The genes are TRBV10-3 and TRBJ1-2; TRBD1 matches at 9 bases. The CDR3 sequence is 13 residues long. CDR1 is ENHRY, CDR2 SYGVKD, per germline. The CDR3 protein is CAINESLGTGYTF. CDR3 in DNA: TGTGCCATCAATGAGTCTCTCGGGACAGGGTACACCTTC.

This clonotype was seen a few times. This rearrangement joins TRBV14 to TRBJ1-1, with 7 nucleotides matching TRBD1. V gave up 6 bases and J gave up 5 bases; unmatched junction bases: 6. There are 13 residues in the CDR3. Germline lookup yields CDR1 SGHDN and CDR2 FVKESK. The CDR3 loop reads CASRATGETEAFF. DNA of the CDR3: TGTGCCAGCAGAGCAACAGGGGAGACTGAAGCTTTCTTT.

This clonotype has ten or more counts. The chain combines TRBV3-1 with TRBJ2-1, with 11 positions matching TRBD1. V lost 2 bases to trimming and J lost 6 bases; unmatched junction nucleotides: 9. Germline CDR1 reads LGHDT; CDR2 reads YNNKEL (reference sequence). The CDR3 spans 17 residues. Written as DNA, the CDR3 is TGTGCCAGCAGCCAAAACGTTCCCGGACAGGGGGCCAATGAGCAGTTCTTC. It specifies CASSQNVPGQGANEQFF.

The CDR3 region is CASSGPRRDGYGYTF. DNA of the CDR3: TGTGCCAGCAGTGGCCCCCGGAGAGATGGCTATGGCTACACCTTC. The V gene is TRBV25-1, the J gene TRBJ1-2; D remains unclear. Trimming shortened V by 4 bases and J by 4 bases, and 16 bases separated the two germline ends. In germline, CDR1 is MGHDK, CDR2 SYGVNS. The CDR3 length is 15 residues.

With regard to this clonotype: A much larger clone is a single base away; this may be a read error. J is TRBJ2-1 and V is TRBV2; 11 bases align to TRBD2. Looked up from germline, CDR1 is SNHLY and CDR2 is FYNNEI. CDR3 length: 17 amino acids. Trimming took 2 bases from V and 6 from J; bases not matched to a gene: 9. The CDR3 is CASSEPLTGTSGNEQFF. The CDR3 DNA is TGTGCCAGCAGTGAACCCCTAACCGGGACTAGCGGCAATGAGCAGTTCTTC.

A remark on this clonotype: The CDR3 end shows no conserved phenylalanine or tryptophan, and so a read error is likely. The V call is TRBV28, the J call TRBJ1-2; TRBD1 agrees at 9 bases. Germline lookup yields CDR1 MDHEN and CDR2 SYDVKM. The CDR3 sequence is 16 residues long. V lost 1 base and J lost 5; bases outside the gene matches: 8. The CDR3 region has the DNA TGTGCCAGCAGTTTATTGGGACAGGGCGGGTATTATGGCTACACCCTC. Translation gives CASSLLGQGGYYGYTL.

This clonotype was picked up many times. V is TRBV12-3 or TRBV12-4 and J is TRBJ2-1, with 11 bases matching TRBD2. The CDR3 runs 18 residues. Unmatched junction bases numbered 15, after V lost 5 bases and J lost 6 bases. The CDR3 region is CASSGISGRVTRANEQFF. As DNA, the CDR3 is TGTGCCAGCAGTGGGATTAGCGGGAGGGTAACTCGTGCCAATGAGCAGTTCTTC.

This clonotype was recorded at least ten times. The chain links TRBV18 to TRBJ2-3, with D possibly being TRBD1 (6 bases). CDR1 and CDR2 (germline): KGHSH, LQKENI. V was cut by 3 bases and J by 2 bases, with 9 bases left in between. CDR3 length equals 14 residues. CDR3 residues: CASSPTGITDTQYF. CDR3 DNA: TGTGCCAGCTCACCCACAGGGATCACAGATACGCAGTATTTT.

This clonotype was seen a handful of times. The chain links TRBV19 to TRBJ2-2, with TRBD2 matching 11 bases. Per the germline V gene, CDR1 is LNHDA and CDR2 is SQIVND (reference sequence). This CDR3 has 17 residues. J lost 1 base, V lost 7 bases, and 8 bases had no gene match. This CDR3 reads CASTDQGLAVNTGELFF. Here the CDR3 DNA reads TGTGCCAGTACCGATCAGGGACTAGCGGTGAACACCGGGGAGCTGTTTTTT.

This clonotype has a count of ten or more. This CDR3 reads CASSYSAGVNQPQHF. The CDR3 DNA is TGTGCCAGCAGTTACTCAGCAGGGGTGAATCAGCCCCAGCATTTT. The rearrangement links TRBV6-5 to TRBJ1-5; perhaps TRBD1 as D (6 bases). Germline lookup yields CDR1 MNHEY and CDR2 SVGAGI. V shed 0 bases and J shed 4 bases, with 10 bases lying between them. The CDR3 consists of 15 residues.

This clonotype was found a few times. The chain recombines TRBV4-1 with TRBJ1-1, with 7 bases aligning to TRBD1. With V trimmed by 4 bases and J by 5 bases, 19 bases remained unmatched. Germline V gives CDR1 MGHRA, CDR2 YSYEKL. The CDR3 is 18 residues long. Written as DNA, the CDR3 is TGCGCCAGCAGCCGATTTCGACAGGGTGGGGCCCTGTGGACTGAAGCTTTCTTT. This codes for CASSRFRQGGALWTEAFF.

This clonotype has just a few counts. The V and J genes are TRBV6-1 and TRBJ1-3; a possible D gene is TRBD1 (5 bases). CDR1 MNHNS and CDR2 SASEGT come from the germline V gene. This CDR3 is 15 amino acids long. The germline V and J ends were trimmed by 7 bases and 0 bases, with 13 bases remaining between them. In nucleotides, the CDR3 is TGTGCCAGCACCGGGACCTTATCCTCTGGAAACACCATATATTTT. Translating it yields CASTGTLSSGNTIYF.

This clonotype was seen at least ten times. The chain uses TRBV30 and TRBJ2-7, with TRBD2 matching over 10 bases. This CDR3 contains 12 residues. After removal of 5 bases from V and 5 bases from J, the junction contained 3 bases not matched to a gene. Per germline, CDR1 GTSNPN and CDR2 SVGIG (reference sequence). The chain's CDR3 is CAWEAGGDEQYF. CDR3 DNA: TGTGCCTGGGAAGCGGGAGGGGACGAGCAGTACTTC.

This clonotype was picked up many times. V gene TRBV28 combines with J gene TRBJ1-2; 8 bases are a match to TRBD1. Trimming at V came to 6 bases and at J to 1 base, leaving 16 bases not matched to a gene. Per the germline V gene, CDR1 is MDHEN and CDR2 is SYDVKM. This CDR3 is built from 18 residues. CDR3 DNA sequence: TGTGCCAGCAGCTCATCGGGGGCAGGGGGCCTATTTAACTATGGCTACACCTTC. It specifies CASSSSGAGGLFNYGYTF.